The clone carrying this T cell receptor beta chain was detected a few times. V lost 5 bases, J lost 7 bases, and 17 bases lay in between. Germline lookup yields CDR1 SGHNT and CDR2 YYREEE (reference sequence). CDR3 length: 14 amino acids. This entry belongs to a study of T cells in Graves' hyperthyroidism and ophthalmopathy. Study summary: Peripheral blood specimens were obtained at initial diagnosis, prior to any treatment.

Amplification targeted TCR beta CDR3 regions from RNA transcripts. The HTBI primer set drove a first-round RT-PCR of the TCR CDR3. MiXCR, run by TCRdb on the multiplex PCR reads, gives a single entry per CDR3 protein. In the table there are 490,000 or so distinct CDR3 sequences, about 20% of which are singletons. The genes are TRBV5-4 and TRBJ2-3; a possible D gene is TRBD2 (6 bases). Input material: blood. The sequence came from a woman in her sixties or seventies with Graves' ophthalmopathy. The CDR3 loop is CASSRGGAGYTQYF. The CDR3 bases are TGTGCCAGCAGTCGAGGTGGGGCGGGGTATACGCAGTATTTT.